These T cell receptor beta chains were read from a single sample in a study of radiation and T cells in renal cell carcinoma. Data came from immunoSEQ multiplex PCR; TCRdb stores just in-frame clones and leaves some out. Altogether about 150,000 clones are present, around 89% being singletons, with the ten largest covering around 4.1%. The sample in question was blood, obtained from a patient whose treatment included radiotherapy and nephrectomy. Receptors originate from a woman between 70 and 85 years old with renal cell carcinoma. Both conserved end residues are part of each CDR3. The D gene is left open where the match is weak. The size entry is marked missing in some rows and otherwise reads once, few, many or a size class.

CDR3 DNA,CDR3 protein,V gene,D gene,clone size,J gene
TGTGCCAGCACCATCGCCAGCGGGGGCTCCTCCTACGAGCAGTACTTC,CASTIASGGSSYEQYF,TRBV28,TRBD2,.,TRBJ2-7
TGTGCCAGCAGGCAGGAGGACAGGGGAGGCGTCCTGACTTTC,CASRQEDRGGVLTF,TRBV2,TRBD1,once,TRBJ2-6
TGTGCCAGCAGCCGACAGATTACCTATGGCTACACCTTC,CASSRQITYGYTF,TRBV7-6,.,.,TRBJ1-2
TGCGCCAGCCTAAGATCCTACGAGCAGTACTTC,CASLRSYEQYF,TRBV5-1,.,.,TRBJ2-7
TGTGCCAGCAGCCTCCCTGCTTTGGCGGGGGTAAAGGCTGAAGCTTTCTTT,CASSLPALAGVKAEAFF,TRBV5-6,.,.,TRBJ1-1
TGTGCCAGTAGTATAGTCCAGACCGGCTCCTACAATGAGCAGTTCTTC,CASSIVQTGSYNEQFF,TRBV19,.,once,TRBJ2-1
TGTGCCAGCAGCCAAGAAGGATTAAGGTTGTCCCCAGTTCTGGACGAGCAGTACTTC,CASSQEGLRLSPVLDEQYF,TRBV4-2,.,.,TRBJ2-7
TGTGCCAGCAGCTTAGTAGGGACATCAGGGAATCAGCCCCAGCATTTT,CASSLVGTSGNQPQHF,TRBV7-2,.,.,TRBJ1-5
TGTGCCAGCAACAGGGGGGGAATCTATGGCTACACCTTC,CASNRGGIYGYTF,TRBV7-9,TRBD1,.,TRBJ1-2
TGTGCCAGCAGCCAAGATCCCGGCTGGGGGGAAACGCCCCAGCATTTT,CASSQDPGWGETPQHF,TRBV4-2,.,.,TRBJ1-5
TGTGCCAGCAGCTCCATGGAGACGCCATCCGGGGAGCTGTTTTTT,CASSSMETPSGELFF,TRBV7-2,.,.,TRBJ2-2
TGTGCCAGCAGCTTGGTGGGTCGCACCGGGGAGCTGTTTTTT,CASSLVGRTGELFF,TRBV5-6,.,.,TRBJ2-2
TGTGCCATCAGTGAGGGCGGCTTGAGAAAGGGGGAGACCCAGTACTTC,CAISEGGLRKGETQYF,TRBV10-3,.,.,TRBJ2-5
TGTGCCAGCAGCAAAAATAGCGGGGGCTCAGATACGCAGTATTTT,CASSKNSGGSDTQYF,TRBV7-6,TRBD2,.,TRBJ2-3
TGTGCCAGCAGCTTGGGCTCTGGAAACACCATATATTTT,CASSLGSGNTIYF,TRBV5-6,.,.,TRBJ1-3
TGTGCCAGCAGCGAGGGACAGGGACCCACAGATACGCAGTATTTT,CASSEGQGPTDTQYF,TRBV7-9,TRBD1,.,TRBJ2-3
TGCGCCAGCAGCTTGGACGGGGGAGACATCACCGGGGAGCTGTTTTTT,CASSLDGGDITGELFF,TRBV5-1,.,.,TRBJ2-2
TGTGCCTGGAAACTAGCGGGGAACACCGGGGAGCTGTTTTTT,CAWKLAGNTGELFF,TRBV30,TRBD2,.,TRBJ2-2
TGTGCCAGCAGCCCAAGGGGGAGAGATACGCAGTATTTT,CASSPRGRDTQYF,TRBV4-2,.,.,TRBJ2-3
TGTGCCAGCAGTCCTCGGACAGGGCTGAACACTGAAGCTTTCTTT,CASSPRTGLNTEAFF,TRBV28,TRBD1,.,TRBJ1-1
TGTGCCTTGGACGGCCTGAACACTGAAGCTTTCTTT,CALDGLNTEAFF,TRBV30,.,few,TRBJ1-1
TGTGTCAGCAGCGCTGCGGGTGGTGGCTACACCTTC,CVSSAAGGGYTF,TRBV5-5,.,.,TRBJ1-2
TGCGCCAGCAGCCCCATGATGGCGGGGGGCCCCCAGGAGACCCAGTACTTC,CASSPMMAGGPQETQYF,TRBV5-1,TRBD2,.,TRBJ2-5
TGTGCCAGCAGCTTCTCCGAATCGTGGGATGAGCAGTTCTTC,CASSFSESWDEQFF,TRBV11-1,.,.,TRBJ2-1
TGCGCCAGCAGCTTGACGGGACAGCCGTACAATGAGCAGTTCTTC,CASSLTGQPYNEQFF,TRBV5-1,TRBD1,.,TRBJ2-1